One sample yielded the 9 T cell receptor beta chains listed below, sequenced in a study of T-cell reconstitution after alpha-beta-depleted transplantation in children. Unique molecular identifiers were incorporated into the prepared TCRbeta library. TCRdb reprocessed the PCR reads with MiXCR, giving one entry per CDR3 protein. The sample contains over 200,000 distinct CDR3 sequences, roughly a tenth of which appear only once. The sample consisted of PBMCs from the stem cell graft donor, taken from the stem cell graft. These receptors originate from a human donor who donated a stem cell graft to a child with acute lymphoblastic leukemia.

This clonotype was observed at least ten times. The chain joins TRBV12-3 or TRBV12-4 to TRBJ2-2; D is unresolved. The length of the CDR3 is 13 residues. V gave up 8 bases and J gave up 4 bases, with 11 bases separating them. Written as DNA, the CDR3 is TGTGCCAGCGTCTCGCAAGGCACCGGGGAGCTGTTTTTT. Translated: CASVSQGTGELFF.

This clonotype appeared many times. The chain is built from TRBV5-1 and TRBJ2-5; 7 bases line up with TRBD2. V dropped 3 bases and J dropped 5; count of bases not matched to a gene: 13. Germline values: CDR1 SGHRS, CDR2 YFSETQ. The CDR3 runs to 16 residues. The CDR3 reads CASSSLGPGGSETQYF. Here the CDR3 DNA reads TGCGCCAGCAGCTCACTTGGTCCGGGGGGATCGGAGACCCAGTACTTC. Looking up the rest from reference TRBV5-1 and TRBJ2-5 gives the full variable domain: KAGVTQTPRYLIKTRGQQVTLSCSPISGHRSVSWYQQTPGQGLQFLFEYFSETQRNKGNFPGRFSGRQFSNSRSEMNVSTLELGDSALYLCASSSLGPGGSETQYFGPGTRLLVL.

This clonotype was detected only a few times. The CDR3 loop reads CASRPGQNTGELFF. The DNA of the CDR3 is TGTGCCAGCAGACCGGGACAGAACACCGGGGAGCTGTTTTTT. The rearrangement uses TRBV27 and TRBJ2-2; tentative D call: TRBD1 (6 bases). The CDR3 loop spans 14 amino acids. Looked up from germline, CDR1 is MNHEY and CDR2 is SMNVEV (reference sequence). Between the trimmed V and J ends, which lost 6 bases and 1 base, there was a span of 9 bases.

In its sample, this clonotype was seen many times. The chain employs TRBV12-3 or TRBV12-4 and TRBJ2-3; TRBD2 aligns across 9 bases. This CDR3 has 17 residues. Trimming removed 3 bases from V and 3 bases from J; junction bases left unmatched: 10. CDR3 nucleotides: TGTGCCAGCAGTTTCGGGGCTAGCGGGGCCCGTACAGATACGCAGTATTTT. It codes for CASSFGASGARTDTQYF.

Points on this clonotype: One base away lies a much larger clone, so this may be a sequencing read error. The genes are TRBV20-1 and TRBJ2-1; D unclear. Germline V CDR1 and CDR2: DFQATT, SNEGSKA (reference sequence). The CDR3 loop spans 11 amino acids. The CDR3 sequence is CSSRDREGQFF. Here the CDR3 DNA reads TGCAGTTCTAGAGATAGGGAAGGGCAGTTCTTC.

The V gene is TRBV7-6, the J gene TRBJ2-6, with D uncertain. Trimming shortened V by 1 base and J by 2 bases, and 12 bases separated the two germline ends. Per germline, CDR1 SGHVS and CDR2 FNYEAQ. The CDR3 is made up of 17 amino acids. The chain's CDR3 is CASSLVSADPGANVLTF. For the CDR3, the DNA is TGTGCCAGCAGCTTAGTATCGGCAGACCCTGGGGCCAACGTCCTGACTTTC.

This clonotype was picked up a small number of times. At one end, the junction sequence differs from germline, possibly due to a read error. The V call is TRBV11-3, the J call TRBJ1-2; D gene uncertain. This CDR3 region has 12 residues. Germline lookup yields CDR1 SGHNT and CDR2 YENEEA. The CDR3 sequence is CARSSRPYGYTF. The DNA of the CDR3 is TGTGCCAGGAGCTCCCGACCCTATGGCTACACCTTC.

This clonotype appeared many times. The DNA of the CDR3 is TGTGCCATCAGTACTGGGACGACTGTTCAAGAGACCCAGTACTTC. It translates to CAISTGTTVQETQYF. The rearrangement uses TRBV10-3 and TRBJ2-5; D could derive from TRBD1 or TRBD2 (5 bases each). Germline V gene sequence: CDR1 ENHRY, CDR2 SYGVKD. This CDR3 is built from 15 residues. V was trimmed by 5 bases and J by 2 bases, leaving 15 bases between them.

The chain is built from TRBV7-8 and TRBJ2-1; possibly TRBD2 for D (5 bases). This CDR3 region has 16 residues. CDR1 and CDR2 from the germline V gene are SGHVS and FQNEAQ. Trimming took off 3 bases at V and 1 base at J, with 13 bases between the two ends. CDR3 nucleotide sequence: TGTGCCAGCAGCTTGCTAGCTTCTAGTTCCTACAATGAGCAGTTCTTC. Its protein is CASSLLASSSYNEQFF.